The clone carrying this T cell receptor beta chain was recorded only once. Its antigen is undetermined. This sample was included in a study of shared clonotypes between healthy human individuals. It was about 210 ng DNA, about 30,000 T cell genomes, that sorted-subset replicate PCRs used. Here immunoSEQ multiplex PCR was the method, and the copy in TCRdb shows in-frame clones only, minus some. This repertoire shows about 2.1 million clones, 90% to 95% found once; its top ten account for about 1.7%. CD45RO-negative cells were positively selected for CCR7, leaving out terminally differentiated effector memory CD45RA+ cells. Germline assignment: CDR1 SGHVS and CDR2 FQNEAQ. The V gene lost 5 bases and the J gene lost 7 bases, with 15 bases spanning the gap. The CDR3 sequence is 14 residues long. Study-wide points: Shared across a few donors were around 5% of the naive CD4 clonotypes.

Specimen: naive CD8+ T cells from PBMCs. The clonotype was recovered from a man aged 18 to 30 in good health. Some clones in this sample may be carry-over from other donors' samples. The genes are TRBV7-8 and TRBJ2-1; D not resolved. The CDR3 loop reads CASSPPIVVNEQFF. The CDR3 DNA sequence: TGTGCCAGCAGCCCCCCCATCGTGGTAAATGAGCAGTTCTTC.